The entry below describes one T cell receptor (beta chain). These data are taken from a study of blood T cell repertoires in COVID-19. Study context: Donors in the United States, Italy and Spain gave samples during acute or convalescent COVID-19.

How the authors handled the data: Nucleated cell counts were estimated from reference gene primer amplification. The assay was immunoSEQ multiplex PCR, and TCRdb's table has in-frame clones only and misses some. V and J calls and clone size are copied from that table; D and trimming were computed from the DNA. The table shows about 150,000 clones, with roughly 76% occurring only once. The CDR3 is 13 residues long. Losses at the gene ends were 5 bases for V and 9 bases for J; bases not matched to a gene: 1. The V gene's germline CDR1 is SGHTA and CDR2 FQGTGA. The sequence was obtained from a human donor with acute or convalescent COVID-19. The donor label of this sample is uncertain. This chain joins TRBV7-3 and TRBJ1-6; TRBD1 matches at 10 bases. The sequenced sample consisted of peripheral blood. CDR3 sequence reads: CASSRDRGSPLHF. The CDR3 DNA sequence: TGTGCCAGCAGCCGGGACAGGGGTTCACCCCTCCACTTT.